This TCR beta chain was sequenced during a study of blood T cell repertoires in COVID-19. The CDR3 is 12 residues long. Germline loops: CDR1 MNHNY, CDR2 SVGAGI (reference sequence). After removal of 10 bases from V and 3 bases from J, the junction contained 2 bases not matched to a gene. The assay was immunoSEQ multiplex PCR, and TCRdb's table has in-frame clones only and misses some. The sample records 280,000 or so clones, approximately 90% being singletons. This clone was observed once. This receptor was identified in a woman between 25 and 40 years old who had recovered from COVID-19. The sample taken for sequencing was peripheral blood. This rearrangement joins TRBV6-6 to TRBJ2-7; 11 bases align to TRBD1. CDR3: CATGTGGYEQYF. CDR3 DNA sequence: TGTGCCACCGGGACAGGGGGCTACGAGCAGTACTTC.